The 6 T cell receptor beta chains below were found in one sample sequenced in a study of vaccination effects on CD4 cells after COVID-19 (dated by TCRdb to between 2021 and 2024). No antigen has been assigned to these receptors. The library was prepared using the immunoSEQ multiplex PCR assay. In its TCRdb copy, this immuneACCESS table keeps in-frame sequences only and misses some clones. Where compared with another copy, unresolved V genes explain less than half of these, and the others have no known cause. This sample comprises roughly 25,000 clones, around 66% of them detected only once. Of the sample, roughly 18% is held by the ten largest clones. To identify antigen-specific CD4+ T cell clonotypes by their expansion, the ViraFEST assay first stimulated PBMC with viral peptide pools and then applied TCR sequencing. After around eleven days of culture, CD4+ T cells were isolated with the EasySep CD4+ T cell isolation kit. PCR-confirmed SARS-CoV-2 infection had occurred in convalescent patients between March and December 2020, before the Alpha, Beta and Delta variants emerged in the United States.

Here the sequenced sample was CD4+ T cells from PBMCs cultured with SARS-CoV-2 spike peptides, taken before COVID-19 vaccination. Read against the paper, the sample's cell subset or site label means: SARS-CoV-2 spike overlapping peptide pool stimulation. The receptors derive from a human donor who had a prior SARS-CoV-2 infection.

The rearrangement links TRBV13 to TRBJ2-1; the D call may be TRBD1 or TRBD2 (5 bases each). V was cut by 1 base and J by 2 bases, with 12 bases left in between. This CDR3 is 16 amino acids long. Germline V gene data show CDR1 as PRHDT and CDR2 as FYEKMQ (reference sequence). Here the CDR3 reads CASSLVRGATYNEQFF. The CDR3 nucleotides are TGTGCCAGCAGCTTAGTTCGGGGCGCCACCTACAATGAGCAGTTCTTC.

The V and J genes are TRBV19 and TRBJ1-5; no definite D call. V gave up 2 bases and J gave up 4 bases, with 12 bases separating them. This CDR3 is built from 15 residues. Germline lookup yields CDR1 LNHDA and CDR2 SQIVND (reference sequence). DNA of the CDR3: TGTGCCAGTAGTATACCGGCAGACTCAAATCAGCCCCAGCATTTT. It yields the protein CASSIPADSNQPQHF.

With regard to this clone: One junction end does not reproduce the germline sequence, and a read error may be involved. The V call is TRBV10-3, the J call TRBJ1-2; a possible D gene is TRBD1 (5 bases). The CDR3 is made up of 12 amino acids. Germline loops: CDR1 ENHRY, CDR2 SYGVKD. The CDR3 DNA follows: TGTGCCATCAGTGACCAACGAGGTGACAGTTCCTTC. Translating gives CAISDQRGDSSF.

This chain joins TRBV7-9 and TRBJ1-2; D gene ambiguous. The germline CDR1 and CDR2 sequences are SEHNR and FQNEAQ (reference sequence). V lost 3 bases and J 4 bases, leaving 12 bases between the germline ends. The CDR3 consists of 14 residues. CDR3 nucleotides: TGTGCCAGCAGCTTTTTCCAGGCCCCCTATGGCTACACCTTC. Its protein product is CASSFFQAPYGYTF. Together with reference TRBV7-9 and TRBJ1-2, the CDR3 gives the full variable domain: DTGVSQNPRHKITKRGQNVTFRCDPISEHNRLYWYRQTLGQGPEFLTYFQNEAQLEKSRLLSDRFSAERPKGSFSTLEIQRTEQGDSAMYLCASSFFQAPYGYTFGSGTRLTVV.

The chain has TRBV6-1 and TRBJ1-1; D is possibly TRBD1 (6 bases). The V gene's germline CDR1 is MNHNS and CDR2 SASEGT. Trimming stripped 2 bases from V and 0 bases from J, with 22 bases between. The CDR3 loop spans 19 amino acids. CDR3 sequence reads: CASSEWGWTARTMNTEAFF. The CDR3 DNA reads as TGTGCCAGCAGTGAATGGGGATGGACAGCTAGAACTATGAACACTGAAGCTTTCTTT.

The rearrangement links TRBV18 to TRBJ2-1, with D uncertain. Per the germline V gene, CDR1 is KGHSH and CDR2 is LQKENI. V shed 3 bases and J shed 0 bases, with 9 bases lying between them. The CDR3 is made up of 15 amino acids. This chain's CDR3 is CASSPGGSSYNEQFF. For the CDR3, the DNA is TGTGCCAGCTCACCGGGTGGAAGCTCCTACAATGAGCAGTTCTTC.